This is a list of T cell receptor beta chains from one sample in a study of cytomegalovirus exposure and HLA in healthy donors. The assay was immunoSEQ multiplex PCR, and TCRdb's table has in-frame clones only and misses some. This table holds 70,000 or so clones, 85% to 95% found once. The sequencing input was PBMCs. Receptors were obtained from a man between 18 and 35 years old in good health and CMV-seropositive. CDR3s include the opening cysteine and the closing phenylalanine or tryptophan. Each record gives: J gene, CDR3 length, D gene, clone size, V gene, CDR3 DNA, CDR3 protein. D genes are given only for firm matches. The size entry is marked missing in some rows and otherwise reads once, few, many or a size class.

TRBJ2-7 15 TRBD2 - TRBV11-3 TGTGCCAGCAGCTTAGTTAGCGGGGCCCCCTACGAGCAGTACTTC CASSLVSGAPYEQYF
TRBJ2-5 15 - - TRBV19 TGTGCCAGTAGTATAGCGAGAGGGCCGTCGGAGACCCAGTACTTC CASSIARGPSETQYF
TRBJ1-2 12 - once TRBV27 TGTGCCAGCAGTTTTGGCGGGGGGGGCTACACCTTC CASSFGGGGYTF
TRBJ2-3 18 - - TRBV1 TGCACCAGCAGCCACGCAGACCTTCTAGCGGTTTACACAGATACGCAGTATTTT CTSSHADLLAVYTDTQYF
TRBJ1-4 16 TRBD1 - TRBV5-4 TGTGCCAGCAGCTCTGCCGGGACAGGCGGTGGGGAAAAACTGTTTTTT CASSSAGTGGGEKLFF
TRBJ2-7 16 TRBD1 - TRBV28 TGTGCCAGCAGTAATCCGGGACAGGGGATAAGGTACGAGCAGTACTTC CASSNPGQGIRYEQYF
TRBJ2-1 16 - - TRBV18 TGTGCCAGCTCACCACCGACACCTCCCCCTTACAATGAGCAGTTCTTC CASSPPTPPPYNEQFF
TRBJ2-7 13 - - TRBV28 TGTGCCAGCAGTTTGAGACAAGCCTACGAGCAGTACTTC CASSLRQAYEQYF
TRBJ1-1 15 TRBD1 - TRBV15 TGTGCCACCAGCTTTAGGGACAGGGAAACCACTGAAGCTTTCTTT CATSFRDRETTEAFF
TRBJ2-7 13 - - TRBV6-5 TGTGCCAGCAGTTCCTACCCGAGCGACGAGCAGTACTTC CASSSYPSDEQYF
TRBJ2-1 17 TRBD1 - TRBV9 TGTGCCAGCAGTGATGGACAGGGGGCGCTGACACACAATGAGCAGTTCTTC CASSDGQGALTHNEQFF